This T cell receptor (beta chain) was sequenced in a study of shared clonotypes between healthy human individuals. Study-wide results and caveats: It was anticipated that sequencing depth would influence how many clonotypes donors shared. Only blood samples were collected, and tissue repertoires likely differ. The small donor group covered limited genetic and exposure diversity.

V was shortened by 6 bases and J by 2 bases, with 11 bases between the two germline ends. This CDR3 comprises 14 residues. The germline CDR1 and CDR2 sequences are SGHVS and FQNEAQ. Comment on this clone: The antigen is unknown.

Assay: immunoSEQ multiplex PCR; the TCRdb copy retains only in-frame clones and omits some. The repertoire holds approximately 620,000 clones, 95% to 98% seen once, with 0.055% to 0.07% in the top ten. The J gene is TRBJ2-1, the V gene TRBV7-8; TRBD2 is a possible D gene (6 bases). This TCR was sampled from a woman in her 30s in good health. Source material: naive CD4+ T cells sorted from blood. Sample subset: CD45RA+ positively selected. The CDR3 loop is CASRPSDPYNEQFF. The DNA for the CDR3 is TGTGCCAGCAGACCTAGCGATCCCTACAATGAGCAGTTCTTC.